This T cell receptor beta chain was obtained from a study of graft-versus-host responses after intestinal transplantation. In the study overall: Grafts were multivisceral, liver-intestinal, or isolated intestinal. Each patient got anti-thymocyte globulin induction, then tacrolimus and steroids for roughly 3 years.

Germline V gives CDR1 LNHDA, CDR2 SQIVND (reference sequence). With V trimmed by 5 bases and J by 1 base, 8 bases remained unmatched. There are 19 residues in the CDR3. Libraries were prepared by immunoSEQ multiplex PCR; TCRdb keeps only in-frame clonotypes and omits some of them. This table holds roughly 100,000 clones, approximately 94% found once. Regarding the study as a whole: Early after transplant, HvG declines were associated with peak levels of circulating GvH clones. GvH clonotypes were identified within recipient marrow, with a subset emerging first in ileum or blood.

Notes on this clone: No antigen is known for it.

This sequence originates from a human donor who received an intestinal transplant. Specimen: unstimulated CD8+ T cells sorted from spleen or lymph node cells, collected before intestinal transplant. V gene TRBV19 combines with J gene TRBJ2-6; 13 positions match TRBD2. The CDR3: CASSQTSGGFGSGANVLTF. CDR3 coding DNA: TGTGCCAGTAGTCAGACTAGCGGGGGGTTTGGGTCTGGGGCCAACGTCCTGACTTTC. Looking up the rest from reference TRBV19 and TRBJ2-6 gives the full variable domain: DGGITQSPKYLFRKEGQNVTLSCEQNLNHDAMYWYRQDPGQGLRLIYYSQIVNDFQKGDIAEGYSVSREKKESFPLTVTSAQKNPTAFYLCASSQTSGGFGSGANVLTFGAGSRLTVL.